What follows describes a single T cell receptor (beta chain). This sample stems from a study of blood T cell repertoires in COVID-19. This table comes from immunoSEQ multiplex PCR, and its TCRdb copy is limited to in-frame clones, with some not included. The repertoire consists of 99,000 or so clones, with around 81% occurring once and the leading ten covering around 10%. This TCR was sampled from an older woman with acute or convalescent COVID-19. The sample consisted of peripheral blood.

Here the CDR3 reads CASSPGNSYNSPLHF. CDR3 coding DNA: TGTGCCAGCAGCCCGGGGAACTCCTATAATTCACCCCTCCACTTT. V and J are TRBV7-2 and TRBJ1-6, with no clear D. V shed 5 bases and J shed 0 bases, with 8 bases lying between them. This CDR3 region has 15 residues. CDR1 and CDR2 from the germline V gene are SGHTA and FQGNSA.